One T cell receptor beta chain is described in this entry. TCR beta VDJ and CDR3 profiling used genomic DNA as template. TCRdb ran MiXCR on the reads and lists one entry per CDR3 protein. The data contain 250,000 to 350,000 distinct CDR3 sequences, 45% to 65% of them seen just once; the ten biggest clones take up under 1.5%. This entry belongs to a study of CD8+CD57+ T cells in acquired aplastic anemia. Sequencing was done on patients that had shown CD8+CD57+ cell expansion by flow cytometry. Deletions cut 10 bases from V and 1 base from J, with 14 bases between. Per germline, CDR1 WSHSY and CDR2 SAAADI. The CDR3 has 13 residues.

This TCR derives from a human donor with aplastic anemia. The sequencing input was sorted CD4+, CD8+, or CD8+CD57+ T cells (not recorded which) from PBMCs. The V gene is TRBV10-2, the J gene TRBJ2-7; D is uncertain. Here the CDR3 reads CATRPPASYEQYF. The DNA of the CDR3 is TGCGCCACTAGGCCTCCAGCGTCCTACGAGCAGTACTTC.